Listed below are T cell receptor beta chains from one sample, sequenced in a study of T cell clones after liver transplantation. Clones were read by immunoSEQ multiplex PCR, and TCRdb kept only the in-frame ones, dropping some. The profile shows over 50,000 clones, 70% to 85% of them singletons. Sample: CD4+ T cells from blood, taken before liver transplant. These TCRs come from a human donor who received a liver transplant. Each CDR3 is given with its conserved first and last residue. The order of the fields is clone size, J gene, D gene, V gene, CDR3 DNA, CDR3 protein. D genes are given only for firm matches. Only some rows state a clone size, as once, few, many or a class for expanded clones.

.	TRBJ2-7	.	TRBV6-1	TGTGCCGCTAAAAAGGGCACCGATTGGACCTACGAGCAGTACTTC	CAAKKGTDWTYEQYF
.	TRBJ2-7	.	TRBV6-1	TGTGCCAGCAGTACGGGGTATGGGGCATACGAGCAGTACTTC	CASSTGYGAYEQYF
.	TRBJ2-3	TRBD1	TRBV6-6	TGTGCCAGCAGCCTAATTCGGGACAGCAGCACAGATACGCAGTATTTT	CASSLIRDSSTDTQYF
.	TRBJ2-5	.	TRBV28	TGTGCCAGCAGTTTACCCAGGGAAGAGACCCAGTACTTC	CASSLPREETQYF
.	TRBJ2-7	.	TRBV19	TGTGCCACCGCAAGGGCGATCCACTACGAGCAGTACTTC	CATARAIHYEQYF
.	TRBJ1-4	TRBD1	TRBV2	TGTGCCAGCACCAGGGGGCTGAATAATGAAAAACTGTTTTTT	CASTRGLNNEKLFF
.	TRBJ2-5	.	TRBV19	TGTGCCAGTAGTATTCGTCGGCTGTCTCAAGAGACCCAGTACTTC	CASSIRRLSQETQYF
.	TRBJ2-3	TRBD2	TRBV9	TGTGCCAGCAGCGCCGGCGGGGGTTTGGATACGCAGTATTTT	CASSAGGGLDTQYF
.	TRBJ2-2	.	TRBV4-2	TGTGCCAGCAGCCATAGTTCGTGGGAACCGAACACCGGGGAGCTGTTTTTT	CASSHSSWEPNTGELFF
.	TRBJ2-1	TRBD1	TRBV19	TGTGCCAGTACCTCGCACGCAGGGGGCGCCAACAATGAGCAGTTCTTC	CASTSHAGGANNEQFF
.	TRBJ2-5	TRBD1	TRBV7-7	TGTGCCAGCAGTTTGGACAGGGGTGAGACCCAGTACTTC	CASSLDRGETQYF
.	TRBJ1-5	TRBD1	TRBV11-2	TGTGCCAGCAGCAACTCCGGGACAGCTAGCAATCAGCCCCAGCATTTT	CASSNSGTASNQPQHF
.	TRBJ1-6	.	TRBV6-6	TGTGCCAGCAGTTTGACTTTGTATAATTCACCCCTCCACTTT	CASSLTLYNSPLHF
.	TRBJ1-6	TRBD1	TRBV4-1	TGCGCCAGCAGCCCGGGACAGTATAATTCACCCCTCCACTTT	CASSPGQYNSPLHF
.	TRBJ2-4	.	TRBV7-8	TGTGCCAGCAGCTTAGAAGGAGGCTCAGGGATAGCCAAAAACATTCAGTACTTC	CASSLEGGSGIAKNIQYF
.	TRBJ1-3	TRBD1	TRBV18	TGTGCCAGCCGGGACCCGGGACAGCGCTCTGGAAACACCATATATTTT	CASRDPGQRSGNTIYF
once	TRBJ1-5	TRBD1	TRBV6-4	TGTGCCAGCAGAATGACAGGGACGAATCAGCCCCAGCATTTT	CASRMTGTNQPQHF
once	TRBJ2-2	.	TRBV11-2	TGTGCCAGCACCGAGGGTACAGGGAACACCGGGGAGCTGTTTTTT	CASTEGTGNTGELFF
.	TRBJ1-2	.	TRBV28	TGTGCCAGCAGCCAACAGGAGCACCTCTATGGCTACACCTTC	CASSQQEHLYGYTF
.	TRBJ2-7	TRBD1	TRBV7-2	TGTGCCAGCAGCTTAGATACTTTACAGGGGAGCTCCTACGAGCAGTACTTC	CASSLDTLQGSSYEQYF